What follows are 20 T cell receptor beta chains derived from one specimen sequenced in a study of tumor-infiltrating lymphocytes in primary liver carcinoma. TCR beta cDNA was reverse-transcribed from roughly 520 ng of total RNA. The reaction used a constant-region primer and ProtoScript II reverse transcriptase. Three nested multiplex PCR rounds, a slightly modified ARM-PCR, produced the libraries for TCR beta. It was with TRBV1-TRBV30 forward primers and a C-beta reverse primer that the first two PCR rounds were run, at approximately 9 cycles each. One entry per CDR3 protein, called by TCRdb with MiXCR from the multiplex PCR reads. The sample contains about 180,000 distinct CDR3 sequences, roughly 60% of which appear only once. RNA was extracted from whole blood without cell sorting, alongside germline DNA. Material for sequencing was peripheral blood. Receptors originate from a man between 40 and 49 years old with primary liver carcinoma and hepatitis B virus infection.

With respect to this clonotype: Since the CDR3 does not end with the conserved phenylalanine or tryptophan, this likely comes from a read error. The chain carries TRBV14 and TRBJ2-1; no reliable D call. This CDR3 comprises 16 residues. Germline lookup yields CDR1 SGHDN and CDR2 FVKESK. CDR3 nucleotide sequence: TGTACCAGCAGCCAAGATCTGGGGTATTCCTACAATGAGCAGTTCTCC. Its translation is CTSSQDLGYSYNEQFS.

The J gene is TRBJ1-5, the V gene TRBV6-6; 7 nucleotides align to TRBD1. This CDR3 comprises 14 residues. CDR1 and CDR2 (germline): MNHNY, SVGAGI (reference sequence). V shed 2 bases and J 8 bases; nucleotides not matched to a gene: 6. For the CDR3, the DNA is TGTGCCAGCAGTTACCTGGGGGGGACAGAGCCCCAGCATTTT. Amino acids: CASSYLGGTEPQHF.

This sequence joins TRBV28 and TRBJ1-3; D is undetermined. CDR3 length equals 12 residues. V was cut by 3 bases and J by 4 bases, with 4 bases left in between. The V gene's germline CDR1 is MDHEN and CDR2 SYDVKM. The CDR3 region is CASSLRGNTIYF. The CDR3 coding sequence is TGTGCCAGCAGTTTGAGAGGAAACACCATATATTTT.

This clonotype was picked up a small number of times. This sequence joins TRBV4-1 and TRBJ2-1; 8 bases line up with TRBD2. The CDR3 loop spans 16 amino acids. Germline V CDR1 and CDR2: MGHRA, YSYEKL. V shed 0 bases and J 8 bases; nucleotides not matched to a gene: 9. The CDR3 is CASSQDWAGTRDEQFF. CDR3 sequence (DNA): TGCGCCAGCAGCCAAGATTGGGCCGGGACTAGAGATGAGCAGTTCTTC.

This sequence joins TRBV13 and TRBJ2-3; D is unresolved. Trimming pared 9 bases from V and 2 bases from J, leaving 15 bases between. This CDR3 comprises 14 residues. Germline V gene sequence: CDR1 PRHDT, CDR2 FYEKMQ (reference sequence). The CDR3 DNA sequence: TGTGCCAGTACCGACGGTAAGGTCACAGATACGCAGTATTTT. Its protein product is CASTDGKVTDTQYF.

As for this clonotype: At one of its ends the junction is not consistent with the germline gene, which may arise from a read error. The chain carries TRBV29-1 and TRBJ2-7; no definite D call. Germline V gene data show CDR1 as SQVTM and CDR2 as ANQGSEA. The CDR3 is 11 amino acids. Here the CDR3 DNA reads TGCAGCGTGACCTTGGGGATCCATCGGTGCTTC. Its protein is CSVTLGIHRCF.

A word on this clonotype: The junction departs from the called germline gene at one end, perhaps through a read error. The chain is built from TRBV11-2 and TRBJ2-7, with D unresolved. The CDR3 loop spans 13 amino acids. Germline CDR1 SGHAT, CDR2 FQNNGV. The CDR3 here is CASSLAVPYERYF. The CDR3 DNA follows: TGTGCCAGCAGCTTAGCGGTGCCCTATGAGCGGTACTTC.

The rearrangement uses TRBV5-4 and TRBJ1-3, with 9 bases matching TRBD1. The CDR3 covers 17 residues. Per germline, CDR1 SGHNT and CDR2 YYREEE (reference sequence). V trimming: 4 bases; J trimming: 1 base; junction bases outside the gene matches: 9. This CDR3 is CASSAWDRAGSGNTIYF. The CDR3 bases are TGTGCCAGCAGCGCTTGGGACAGGGCTGGGTCTGGAAACACCATATATTTT.

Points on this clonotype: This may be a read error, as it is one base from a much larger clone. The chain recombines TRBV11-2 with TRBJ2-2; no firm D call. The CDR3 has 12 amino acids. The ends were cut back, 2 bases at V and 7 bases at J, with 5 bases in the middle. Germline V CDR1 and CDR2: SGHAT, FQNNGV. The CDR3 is CASSLLSGELFF. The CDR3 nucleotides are TGTGCCAGCAGCTTACTAAGCGGGGAGCTGTTTTTT.

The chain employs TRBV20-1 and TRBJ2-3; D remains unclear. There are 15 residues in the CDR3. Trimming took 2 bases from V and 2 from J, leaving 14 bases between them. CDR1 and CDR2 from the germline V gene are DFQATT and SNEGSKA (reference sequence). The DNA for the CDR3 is TGCAGTGCTAGATCCAACTACTTCCACACAGATACGCAGTATTTT. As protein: CSARSNYFHTDTQYF.

Here the CDR3 reads CASSLTTSSSYNEQFF. The CDR3 nucleotides read TGTGCCAGCAGCTTAACAACATCGAGCTCCTACAATGAGCAGTTCTTC. The chain couples TRBV6-5 to TRBJ2-1; D not certain. Germline loops: CDR1 MNHEY, CDR2 SVGAGI. The V end lost 6 bases, the J end lost 0 bases, and 15 bases lay between the germline ends. The CDR3 runs 16 residues.

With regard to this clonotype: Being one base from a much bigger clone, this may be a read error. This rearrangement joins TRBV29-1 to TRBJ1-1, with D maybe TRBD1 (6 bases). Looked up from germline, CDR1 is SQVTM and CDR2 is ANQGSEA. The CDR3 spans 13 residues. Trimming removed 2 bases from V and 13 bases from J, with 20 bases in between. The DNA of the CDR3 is TGCAGCGTTGAAAAATGGGGGCAGGTTCACGTTTTCTTT. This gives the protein CSVEKWGQVHVFF.

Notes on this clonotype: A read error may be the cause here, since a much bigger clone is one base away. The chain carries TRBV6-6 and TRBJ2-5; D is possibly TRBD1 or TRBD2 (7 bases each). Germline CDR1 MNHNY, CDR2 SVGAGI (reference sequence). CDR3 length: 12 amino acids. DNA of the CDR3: TGTCCCAGCAGCAGGGGGGGAAAGACCCAGTACTTC. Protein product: CPSSRGGKTQYF.

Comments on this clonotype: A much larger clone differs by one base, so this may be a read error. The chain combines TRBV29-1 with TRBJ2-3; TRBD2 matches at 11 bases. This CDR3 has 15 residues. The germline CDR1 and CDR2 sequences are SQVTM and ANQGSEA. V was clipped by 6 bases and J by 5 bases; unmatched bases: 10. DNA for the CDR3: TGCAGCGTCAACGTAGCGGGAGGGCCGAGAGATACGCAGTATTTT. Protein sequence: CSVNVAGGPRDTQYF.

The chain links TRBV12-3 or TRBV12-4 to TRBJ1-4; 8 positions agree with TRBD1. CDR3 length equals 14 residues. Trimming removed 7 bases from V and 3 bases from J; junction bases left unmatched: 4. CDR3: CASTQGAANEKLFF. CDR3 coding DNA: TGTGCCAGCACTCAGGGGGCAGCTAATGAAAAACTGTTTTTT.

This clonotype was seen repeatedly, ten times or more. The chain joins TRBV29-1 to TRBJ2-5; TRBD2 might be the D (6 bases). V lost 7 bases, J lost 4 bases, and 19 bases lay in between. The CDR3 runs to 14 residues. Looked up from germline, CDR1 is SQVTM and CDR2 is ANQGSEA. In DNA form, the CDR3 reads TGCAGCGCTACCCCCGGGGGAATAACAGAGACCCAGTACTTC. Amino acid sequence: CSATPGGITETQYF.

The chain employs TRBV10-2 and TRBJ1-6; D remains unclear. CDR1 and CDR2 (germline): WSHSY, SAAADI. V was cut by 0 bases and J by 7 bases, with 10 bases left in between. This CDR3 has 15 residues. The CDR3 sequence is CASSESTSTNSPLHF. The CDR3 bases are TGCGCCAGCAGTGAGTCGACGAGCACAAATTCACCCCTCCACTTT.

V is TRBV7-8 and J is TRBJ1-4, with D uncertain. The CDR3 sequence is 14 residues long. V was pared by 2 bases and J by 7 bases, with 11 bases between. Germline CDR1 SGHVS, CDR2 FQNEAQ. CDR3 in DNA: TGTGCCAGCAGCTTACAGGAGGCGTCTGAAAAACTGTTTTTT. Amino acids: CASSLQEASEKLFF. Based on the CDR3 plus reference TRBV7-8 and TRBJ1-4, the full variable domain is GAGVSQSPRYKVAKRGQDVALRCDPISGHVSLFWYQQALGQGPEFLTYFQNEAQLDKSGLPSDRFFAERPEGSVSTLKIQRTQQEDSAVYLCASSLQEASEKLFFGSGTQLSVL.

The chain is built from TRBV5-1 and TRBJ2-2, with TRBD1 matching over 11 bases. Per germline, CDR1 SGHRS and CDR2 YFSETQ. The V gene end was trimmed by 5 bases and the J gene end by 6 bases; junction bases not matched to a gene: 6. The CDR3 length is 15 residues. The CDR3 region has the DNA TGCGCCAGCAGGCCCCCGGGACAGGGGGCCGGGGAGCTGTTTTTT. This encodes CASRPPGQGAGELFF.

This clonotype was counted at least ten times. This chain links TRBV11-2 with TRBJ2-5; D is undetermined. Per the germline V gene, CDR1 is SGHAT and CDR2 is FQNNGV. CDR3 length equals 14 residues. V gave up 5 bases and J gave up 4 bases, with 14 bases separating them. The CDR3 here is CASSHVSLGETQYF. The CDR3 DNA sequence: TGTGCCAGCAGCCACGTCAGTCTGGGAGAGACCCAGTACTTC.